This passage covers 31 T cell receptor beta chains from one sample sequenced in a study of T cell responses to AZD1222 COVID-19 vaccine. The assay was immunoSEQ multiplex PCR, and TCRdb's table has in-frame clones only and misses some. The sample has some 80,000 clones, 90% seen once. This material consisted of peripheral blood, taken on day 0 of AZD1222 vaccination. The receptors were gathered from an adult in good health.

The chain uses TRBV7-9 and TRBJ1-4; D is unresolved. The germline CDR1 and CDR2 sequences are SEHNR and FQNEAQ (reference sequence). V lost 5 bases, J lost 8 bases, and 12 bases lay in between. This CDR3 is built from 13 residues. The CDR3 region has the DNA TGTGCCAGCAGCCTTAGTGGAGGAGAAAAACTGTTTTTT. Translation: CASSLSGGEKLFF. Looking up the rest from reference TRBV7-9 and TRBJ1-4 gives the full variable domain: DTGVSQNPRHKITKRGQNVTFRCDPISEHNRLYWYRQTLGQGPEFLTYFQNEAQLEKSRLLSDRFSAERPKGSFSTLEIQRTEQGDSAMYLCASSLSGGEKLFFGSGTQLSVL.

This chain joins TRBV4-2 and TRBJ1-1; D is undetermined. The CDR3 length is 15 residues. V was pared by 0 bases and J by 4 bases, with 12 bases between. Per the germline V gene, CDR1 is LGHNA and CDR2 is YNFKEQ. In DNA, the CDR3 is TGTGCCAGCAGCCAAGATCCGGGTTCGGGCACTGAAGCTTTCTTT. It codes for CASSQDPGSGTEAFF.

In its sample, this clone was seen a few times. The V call is TRBV4-2, the J call TRBJ2-1; 8 bases agree with TRBD2. V shed 1 base, J shed 9 bases, and the junction held 20 bases outside the gene matches. Germline CDR1 reads LGHNA; CDR2 reads YNFKEQ. This CDR3 has 19 amino acids. The CDR3 DNA reads TGTGCCAGCAGCCAAGCTTCTGGGTCGGGGGGGCGAACTAGCGGTGAGCAGTTCTTC. This codes for CASSQASGSGGRTSGEQFF.

The chain links TRBV7-9 to TRBJ1-3; TRBD1 might be the D (6 bases). This CDR3 is built from 16 residues. With 2 bases removed from V and 5 bases from J, the gap between germline ends came to 16 bases. The germline CDR1 and CDR2 sequences are SEHNR and FQNEAQ (reference sequence). The CDR3 sequence: CASSLFEGQGRNTIYF. The DNA of the CDR3 is TGTGCCAGCAGCTTATTTGAGGGTCAGGGGAGAAACACCATATATTTT.

The chain employs TRBV5-1 and TRBJ1-3, with TRBD1 matching over 7 bases. CDR3 length: 15 residues. The V gene's germline CDR1 is SGHRS and CDR2 YFSETQ. The J segment lost 4 bases and the V segment lost 3 bases, leaving 7 bases of the junction unmatched. In DNA form, the CDR3 reads TGCGCCAGCAGCTCGTCAGGGGGTTTGGGAAACACCATATATTTT. It specifies CASSSSGGLGNTIYF.

This chain links TRBV2 with TRBJ1-5; D is perhaps TRBD1 (6 bases). The CDR3 contains 15 residues. The V gene's germline CDR1 is SNHLY and CDR2 FYNNEI. The germline V and J ends were trimmed by 6 bases and 5 bases, with 17 bases remaining between them. The DNA for the CDR3 is TGTGCCAGCAGGGCTGCGGGGGGCGCCTATCAGCCCCAGCATTTT. Protein product: CASRAAGGAYQPQHF.

The chain uses TRBV10-3 and TRBJ2-6; 8 bases map to TRBD1. The germline V gene has CDR1 ENHRY and CDR2 SYGVKD. There are 13 residues in the CDR3. The V and J ends lost 7 bases and 11 bases, in that order; junction bases with no gene match: 7. CDR3: CAITGGQGDVLTF. The CDR3 DNA sequence: TGTGCCATCACCGGAGGACAGGGTGACGTCCTGACTTTC.

The chain combines TRBV19 with TRBJ1-1; D possibly corresponds to TRBD1 (6 bases). V shed 4 bases and J shed 8 bases, with 14 bases lying between them. Germline CDR1 is LNHDA and CDR2 is SQIVND (reference sequence). The CDR3 runs 13 residues. In DNA, the CDR3 is TGTGCCAGTAGTACTACGTCGGACAGAGAAGCTTTCTTT. Translation: CASSTTSDREAFF.

The chain is built from TRBV30 and TRBJ2-4, with 7 positions matching TRBD2. J was trimmed by 0 bases and V by 0 bases; bases with no gene match: 8. The germline CDR1 and CDR2 sequences are GTSNPN and SVGIG (reference sequence). The CDR3 is made up of 17 amino acids. The CDR3 protein is CAWSVIRGGQAKNIQYF. The DNA of the CDR3 is TGTGCCTGGAGTGTAATCCGGGGAGGGCAAGCCAAAAACATTCAGTACTTC.

The chain joins TRBV11-2 to TRBJ1-2; D is unresolved. Trimming cost V 5 bases and J 6 bases, with 19 bases left between them. CDR1 and CDR2 from the germline V gene are SGHAT and FQNNGV. The CDR3 sequence is 15 residues long. The CDR3 reads CASSPDTPPRDGYTF. In DNA form, the CDR3 reads TGTGCCAGCAGCCCCGACACTCCTCCGCGGGATGGCTACACCTTC. Full variable domain (outside the CDR3, taken from reference TRBV11-2 and TRBJ1-2): EAGVAQSPRYKIIEKRQSVAFWCNPISGHATLYWYQQILGQGPKLLIQFQNNGVVDDSQLPKDRFSAERLKGVDSTLKIQPAKLEDSAVYLCASSPDTPPRDGYTFGSGTRLTVV.

The V gene is TRBV11-3, the J gene TRBJ2-1; 13 bases agree with TRBD2. Losses at the gene ends were 2 bases for V and 1 base for J; bases not matched to a gene: 8. The CDR3 extends over 19 amino acids. Looked up from germline, CDR1 is SGHNT and CDR2 is YENEEA. CDR3 amino acids: CASSLRMGLAGRSYNEQFF. CDR3 DNA sequence: TGTGCCAGCAGCTTAAGGATGGGACTAGCGGGGCGATCCTACAATGAGCAGTTCTTC. Together with reference TRBV11-3 and TRBJ2-1, the CDR3 gives the full variable domain: EAGVVQSPRYKIIEKKQPVAFWCNPISGHNTLYWYLQNLGQGPELLIRYENEEAVDDSQLPKDRFSAERLKGVDSTLKIQPAELGDSAVYLCASSLRMGLAGRSYNEQFFGPGTRLTVL.

This CDR3 reads CASSQGVNTEAFF. DNA of the CDR3: TGTGCCAGCAGCCAAGGGGTGAACACTGAAGCTTTCTTT. This chain links TRBV14 with TRBJ1-1; no reliable D call. V gave up 1 base and J gave up 0 bases, with 3 bases separating them. The CDR3 has 13 residues. CDR1 is SGHDN, CDR2 FVKESK, per germline. Complete variable domain (other parts from reference TRBV14 and TRBJ1-1): EAGVTQFPSHSVIEKGQTVTLRCDPISGHDNLYWYRRVMGKEIKFLLHFVKESKQDESGMPNNRFLAERTGGTYSTLKVQPAELEDSGVYFCASSQGVNTEAFFGQGTRLTVV.

The V and J genes are TRBV11-2 and TRBJ2-7; D unclear. The CDR3 covers 13 residues. V was cut by 7 bases and J by 3 bases, with 13 bases left in between. Germline-derived CDR1 and CDR2 are SGHAT and FQNNGV. The CDR3 is CASTNSLHYEQYF. The CDR3 DNA is TGTGCCAGCACCAATAGTCTGCACTACGAGCAGTACTTC.

The V and J genes are TRBV18 and TRBJ1-1; no firm D call. The CDR3 sequence is 14 residues long. Between the trimmed V and J ends, which lost 3 bases and 3 bases, there was a span of 11 bases. Looked up from germline, CDR1 is KGHSH and CDR2 is LQKENI. In DNA, the CDR3 is TGTGCCAGCTCACCCCGGACGGACGACACTGAAGCTTTCTTT. Translated, it gives CASSPRTDDTEAFF.

This rearrangement joins TRBV5-1 to TRBJ2-7; 8 bases align to TRBD1. Germline assignment: CDR1 SGHRS and CDR2 YFSETQ. Trimming cost V 5 bases and J 6 bases; bases outside gene matches: 4. This CDR3 region has 12 residues. The chain's CDR3 is CASRTDRGEQYF. The CDR3 nucleotides are TGCGCCAGCAGAACCGACAGGGGCGAGCAGTACTTC.

This clone occurred once. The genes are TRBV7-2 and TRBJ2-7; 10 bases align to TRBD2. The junction had 5 bases not matched to a gene; V was cut back by 4 bases and J by 2 bases. The CDR3 totals 15 residues. Germline CDR1 reads SGHTA; CDR2 reads FQGNSA. CDR3 in DNA: TGTGCCAGCAGCTATTCTAGCGGGGGAACCTACGAGCAGTACTTC. Translated, it gives CASSYSSGGTYEQYF.

V is TRBV28 and J is TRBJ1-5; possibly TRBD1 for D (5 bases). V was trimmed by 3 bases and J by 0 bases, leaving 12 bases between them. The CDR3 is made up of 16 amino acids. Germline V gene data show CDR1 as MDHEN and CDR2 as SYDVKM. The CDR3 bases are TGTGCCAGCAGTTTTAAGAGACAGTATAGCAATCAGCCCCAGCATTTT. This translates into CASSFKRQYSNQPQHF.

The chain has TRBV11-3 and TRBJ2-7; D not resolved. The CDR3 spans 13 residues. Germline V CDR1 and CDR2: SGHNT, YENEEA. The V and J ends lost 5 bases and 2 bases respectively, with 10 bases between them. This chain's CDR3 is CASSPLWTYEQYF. CDR3 bases: TGTGCCAGCAGCCCACTTTGGACCTACGAGCAGTACTTC.

The V and J genes are TRBV5-6 and TRBJ2-1, with TRBD2 as a possible D gene (6 bases). The CDR3 consists of 14 residues. Between the trimmed V and J ends, which lost 5 bases and 14 bases, there was a span of 23 bases. CDR1 SGHDT and CDR2 YYEEEE come from the germline V gene. CDR3 residues: CASRNRGEAPGEFF. CDR3 bases: TGTGCCAGCAGGAATAGAGGGGAGGCCCCAGGAGAGTTCTTC.

The CDR3 nucleotides read TGTGCCAGCAGCGTAGAAATGAACACTGAAGCTTTCTTT. Protein: CASSVEMNTEAFF. The chain recombines TRBV9 with TRBJ1-1; D is unclear. V shed 0 bases and J shed 0 bases, with 3 bases lying between them. CDR3 length: 13 residues. CDR1 and CDR2 from the germline V gene are SGDLS and YYNGEE. Full variable domain (remainder filled in from reference TRBV9 and TRBJ1-1): DSGVTQTPKHLITATGQRVTLRCSPRSGDLSVYWYQQSLDQGLQFLIQYYNGEERAKGNILERFSAQQFPDLHSELNLSSLELGDSALYFCASSVEMNTEAFFGQGTRLTVV.

The V and J genes are TRBV21-1 and TRBJ2-4. TRBV21-1 corresponds to a pseudogene. The CDR3 is 16 amino acids. In nucleotides, the CDR3 is TGTGCCAGCAGCGGATCTGAGGGGTTAGCCAAAAACATTCAGTACTTC. Protein sequence: CASSGSEGLAKNIQYF.

CDR3 coding DNA: TGTGCCAGCTCACCACGGTTGAACAGGGGATGGACTGAAGCTTTCTTT. This encodes CASSPRLNRGWTEAFF. The J gene is TRBJ1-1, the V gene TRBV18; 7 bases fit TRBD1. Germline CDR1 KGHSH, CDR2 LQKENI. The CDR3 covers 16 residues. Trimming removed 1 base from V and 5 bases from J; junction bases left unmatched: 10.

This clone has a single count. The chain is built from TRBV4-1 and TRBJ2-5, with D perhaps matching TRBD1 or TRBD2 (6 bases each). The CDR3 extends over 16 amino acids. Germline V lookup: CDR1 MGHRA, CDR2 YSYEKL. The V end was cut by 4 bases, the J end by 4 bases, with 19 bases between. The CDR3 DNA reads TGCGCCAGCAGCCCCCAGGGGAGGCGGGACCGAGAGACCCAGTACTTC. Translating gives CASSPQGRRDRETQYF.

This clone was observed a single time. The DNA of the CDR3 is TGTGCCAGCAGTCAAGGGGCAAACCCCGGGGATGAGCAGTTCTTC. This translates into CASSQGANPGDEQFF. The chain recombines TRBV9 with TRBJ2-1, with D perhaps TRBD1 or TRBD2 (5 bases each). The V gene lost 5 bases and the J gene lost 8 bases, with 20 bases spanning the gap. The germline CDR1 and CDR2 sequences are SGDLS and YYNGEE. This CDR3 comprises 15 residues.

This chain joins TRBV12-3 or TRBV12-4 and TRBJ1-1; D remains ambiguous. There are 13 residues in the CDR3. V lost 3 bases and J lost 5, with 10 bases in between. The CDR3 DNA sequence: TGTGCCAGCAGTTTCAGACCTGGAACTGAAGCTTTCTTT. Protein product: CASSFRPGTEAFF.

The rearrangement joins TRBV9 to TRBJ2-7, with D maybe TRBD1 (6 bases). The CDR3 contains 15 residues. Germline V gene lookup returns CDR1 SGDLS and CDR2 YYNGEE. V shed 0 bases and J shed 1 base, with 11 bases lying between them. Written as DNA, the CDR3 is TGTGCCAGCAGCGTAGAAGGGGGTAGATCCTACGAGCAGTACTTC. Protein product: CASSVEGGRSYEQYF.

This chain links TRBV6-5 with TRBJ2-4; 10 nucleotides match TRBD1. Germline V gene data show CDR1 as MNHEY and CDR2 as SVGAGI. The CDR3 loop spans 15 amino acids. The V segment lost 8 bases and the J segment 5 bases; nucleotides outside the gene matches: 9. The CDR3 sequence is CASGLRTGGENIQYF. In nucleotides, the CDR3 is TGTGCCAGCGGACTCCGGACAGGGGGGGAAAACATTCAGTACTTC.

The chain is built from TRBV19 and TRBJ1-2; D remains ambiguous. V was clipped by 6 bases and J by 4 bases, with 12 bases between them. Germline V lookup: CDR1 LNHDA, CDR2 SQIVND (reference sequence). This CDR3 region has 13 residues. This CDR3 reads CASRGGGSYGYTF. CDR3 coding DNA: TGTGCCAGTAGGGGTGGCGGAAGCTATGGCTACACCTTC.

This clone was detected once. The CDR3 region has the DNA TGTGCCAGTAGTATACTAGCGGGGGGCCCCCAAGAGACCCAGTACTTC. The encoded protein is CASSILAGGPQETQYF. The rearrangement joins TRBV19 to TRBJ2-5; TRBD2 aligns across 11 bases. The CDR3 loop spans 16 amino acids. Germline V lookup: CDR1 LNHDA, CDR2 SQIVND (reference sequence). Losses at the gene ends were 2 bases for V and 1 base for J; bases not matched to a gene: 3.

The rearrangement links TRBV9 to TRBJ2-3; TRBD1 aligns across 8 bases. The CDR3 spans 15 residues. The trim removed 0 bases at V and 2 bases at J, leaving 2 bases unmatched. Looked up from germline, CDR1 is SGDLS and CDR2 is YYNGEE. This chain's CDR3 is CASSVGTGPTDTQYF. DNA of the CDR3: TGTGCCAGCAGCGTAGGGACAGGGCCCACAGATACGCAGTATTTT.

This clone has a single count. The chain joins TRBV19 to TRBJ2-1, with TRBD1 identical over 10 bases. Germline V gene lookup returns CDR1 LNHDA and CDR2 SQIVND (reference sequence). CDR3 length equals 16 residues. Losses at the gene ends were 4 bases for V and 3 bases for J; bases not matched to a gene: 6. The CDR3, as DNA: TGTGCCAGTAGTACCGGGACAGGGGACCTCTACAATGAGCAGTTCTTC. Residues: CASSTGTGDLYNEQFF.